These 27 T cell receptor gamma chains came from one sample sequenced in a study of human gamma delta and Vdelta1 T cells. TCRdb re-processed the PCR reads via CATT. The data hold around 4,500 gamma-chain clones, with less than 40% observed a single time. Their antigens are not known. Material: Vdelta1 gamma-delta T cells from blood grown in culture (DOT cells). The receptors originated from a human donor in good health.

V and J are TRGV5 and TRGJ1 or TRGJ2. In germline, CDR1 is VINAFY, CDR2 YDVSNSKD. The CDR3 is made up of 12 amino acids. V shed 2 bases and J 3 bases; nucleotides not matched to a gene: 1. Here the CDR3 DNA reads TGTGCCACCTGGGACATTTATTATAAGAAACTCTTT. Translation gives CATWDIYYKKLF.

This clone was detected a few times. The chain couples TRGV8 to TRGJP2. The CDR3 loop spans 14 amino acids. Germline CDR1 VENAVY, CDR2 YDSYNSRV. Losses at the gene ends were 5 bases for V and 0 bases for J; bases not matched to a gene: 3. The CDR3 region has the DNA TGTGCCACCTGGGTTTATAGTAGTGATTGGATCAAGACGTTT. Translated: CATWVYSSDWIKTF.

This clone has just a few counts. V gene TRGV4 combines with J gene TRGJP1. This CDR3 region has 16 residues. Trimming at V came to 4 bases and at J to 0 bases, leaving 8 bases not matched to a gene. Germline V lookup: CDR1 EGSTGY, CDR2 YDSYTSSV. This CDR3 reads CATWDGRNTTGWFKIF. CDR3 DNA: TGTGCCACCTGGGACGGGCGAAATACCACTGGTTGGTTCAAGATATTT.

As concerns this clone: It is likely a read error: a sequence one base away is far more abundant. The chain is built from TRGV2 and TRGJ1 or TRGJ2. Germline V gives CDR1 EGSNGY, CDR2 YDSYNSKV. This CDR3 region has 12 residues. The junction had 3 bases not matched to a gene; V was cut back by 4 bases and J by 3 bases. The CDR3 DNA reads as TGTGCCACCTGGGAGGGTTATTATAAGAAACTCTTT. Protein product: CATWEGYYKKLF.

This chain links TRGV4 with TRGJ1 or TRGJ2. Trimming cost V 4 bases and J 5 bases; bases outside gene matches: 2. Germline CDR1 is EGSTGY and CDR2 is YDSYTSSV. This CDR3 has 11 residues. The CDR3 region has the DNA TGTGCCACCTGGGAAAATTATAAGAAACTCTTT. Protein: CATWENYKKLF.

This clone showed up just a few times. The chain couples TRGV4 to TRGJ1 or TRGJ2. Germline V gene sequence: CDR1 EGSTGY, CDR2 YDSYTSSV. The CDR3 loop spans 12 amino acids. With V trimmed by 4 bases and J by 10 bases, 10 bases remained unmatched. In DNA, the CDR3 is TGTGCCACCTGGGACGGGCGTTCGAAGAAACTCTTT. It codes for CATWDGRSKKLF.

In its sample, this clone was seen a few times. Other DNA sequences in this specimen translate into the identical CDR3. The V and J genes are TRGV2 and TRGJ1 or TRGJ2. Germline V gene sequence: CDR1 EGSNGY, CDR2 YDSYNSKV. The CDR3 is made up of 13 amino acids. The J segment lost 6 bases and the V segment lost 0 bases, leaving 5 bases of the junction unmatched. DNA for the CDR3: TGTGCCACCTGGGACGGGCCTCGTTATAAGAAACTCTTT. It specifies CATWDGPRYKKLF.

On this clone: It may be a read error: a sequence one base away is much more abundant. This chain connects TRGV5 to TRGJ1 or TRGJ2. The germline gives CDR1 VINAFY, CDR2 YDVSNSKD. CDR3 length: 12 residues. Trimming took 3 bases from V and 4 from J; bases not matched to a gene: 3. CDR3 nucleotides: TGTGCCACCTGGGACGAATATTATAAGAAACTCTTT. Translating gives CATWDEYYKKLF.

This clone was found a few times. This chain links TRGV3 with TRGJ1 or TRGJ2. Germline loops: CDR1 VTNTFY, CDR2 YDVSTARD (reference sequence). CDR3 size: 16 residues. Germline trimming cut 1 base from V and 0 bases from J; bases unmatched to any gene: 9. This CDR3 is CATWDRPSENYYKKLF. Here the CDR3 DNA reads TGTGCCACCTGGGACAGACCGTCTGAGAATTATTATAAGAAACTCTTT.

In its sample, this clone is large (0.1 to 1%). The rearrangement uses TRGV2 and TRGJ1 or TRGJ2. The V and J ends lost 2 bases and 0 bases, in that order; junction bases with no gene match: 1. Germline CDR1 reads EGSNGY; CDR2 reads YDSYNSKV. CDR3 length: 13 amino acids. The CDR3 loop reads CATWDENYYKKLF. Written as DNA, the CDR3 is TGTGCCACCTGGGACGAGAATTATTATAAGAAACTCTTT.

This chain uses TRGV8 with TRGJP2. CDR1 is VENAVY and CDR2 is YDSYNSRV in the germline V gene. The CDR3 consists of 14 residues. V shed 2 bases and J 3 bases; nucleotides not matched to a gene: 3. In DNA, the CDR3 is TGTGCCACCTGGGATACGGGTAGTGATTGGATCAAGACGTTT. Encoded protein: CATWDTGSDWIKTF.

This clone turned up a few times. The chain joins TRGV4 to TRGJ1 or TRGJ2. V dropped 3 bases and J dropped 3; count of bases not matched to a gene: 8. The germline V gene has CDR1 EGSTGY and CDR2 YDSYTSSV. This CDR3 comprises 14 residues. This CDR3 reads CATWDPGAYYKKLF. CDR3 nucleotide sequence: TGTGCCACCTGGGATCCCGGGGCTTATTATAAGAAACTCTTT.

The V and J genes are TRGV4 and TRGJP. This CDR3 has 17 residues. The germline gives CDR1 EGSTGY, CDR2 YDSYTSSV. The junction had 8 bases not matched to a gene; V was cut back by 0 bases and J by 9 bases. The CDR3 here is CATWDGDKGLGKKIKVF. CDR3 nucleotides: TGTGCCACCTGGGATGGGGACAAGGGGTTGGGCAAAAAAATCAAGGTATTT.

The genes are TRGV4 and TRGJ1 or TRGJ2. The CDR3 extends over 13 amino acids. V dropped 4 bases and J dropped 7; count of bases not matched to a gene: 10. In germline, CDR1 is EGSTGY, CDR2 YDSYTSSV. CDR3 residues: CATWESLGYKKLF. The CDR3 coding sequence is TGTGCCACCTGGGAATCGTTAGGGTATAAGAAACTCTTT.

This clone appeared a few times. The chain employs TRGV5 and TRGJ1 or TRGJ2. The J segment lost 0 bases and the V segment lost 0 bases, leaving 5 bases of the junction unmatched. The length of the CDR3 is 15 residues. Germline V gene lookup returns CDR1 VINAFY and CDR2 YDVSNSKD. The CDR3 DNA is TGTGCCACCTGGGACAGGCCTTCGAATTATTATAAGAAACTCTTT. This encodes CATWDRPSNYYKKLF.

A remark on this clone: This may come from a read error, since a much larger clone is one base off. At the DNA level, this CDR3 is encoded by other sequences in the same sample as well. This sequence joins TRGV2 and TRGJ1 or TRGJ2. The CDR3 runs 13 residues. The ends lost 0 bases at V and 5 bases at J; junction bases unmatched: 4. The germline V gene encodes CDR1 EGSNGY and CDR2 YDSYNSKV. The CDR3 is CATWDGRDYKKLF. As DNA, the CDR3 is TGTGCCACCTGGGACGGGCGCGATTATAAGAAACTCTTT.

The chain has TRGV2 and TRGJP2. Per the germline V gene, CDR1 is EGSNGY and CDR2 is YDSYNSKV. Losses at the gene ends were 0 bases for V and 3 bases for J; bases not matched to a gene: 7. This CDR3 has 16 amino acids. Here the CDR3 reads CATWDGQSGSDWIKTF. As DNA, the CDR3 is TGTGCCACCTGGGACGGGCAATCGGGTAGTGATTGGATCAAGACGTTT.

This clone was seen only once. An end of the junction differs from the germline gene, which may be a read error. This chain joins TRGV4 and TRGJ1 or TRGJ2. The CDR3 totals 12 residues. Germline V lookup: CDR1 EGSTGY, CDR2 YDSYTSSV. DNA of the CDR3: TGTGCAACCTGGGATCGGAGGAGGAGGAAACTCTTT. Amino acids: CATWDRRRRKLF.

Concerning this clone itself: This sequence may be a read error, since a much larger clone differs from it by one base. The same CDR3 arises from other DNA sequences in this sample as well. V and J are TRGV2 and TRGJ1 or TRGJ2. After removal of 0 bases from V and 3 bases from J, the junction contained 5 bases not matched to a gene. This CDR3 spans 14 amino acids. The V gene's germline CDR1 is EGSNGY and CDR2 YDSYNSKV. Written as DNA, the CDR3 is TGTGCCACCTGGGACGGGCCAGGTTATTATAAGAAACTCTTT. This translates into CATWDGPGYYKKLF.

This clone came up a few times. The chain carries TRGV2 and TRGJP2. CDR3 size: 15 residues. Germline CDR1 EGSNGY, CDR2 YDSYNSKV. Germline trimming cut 2 bases from V and 1 base from J; bases unmatched to any gene: 4. The CDR3 is CATWDESSSDWIKTF. The CDR3 DNA reads TGTGCCACCTGGGACGAGTCTAGTAGTGATTGGATCAAGACGTTT.

In its sample, this clone was seen a few times. The J gene is TRGJ1 or TRGJ2, the V gene TRGV2. CDR3 length: 11 amino acids. CDR1 is EGSNGY, CDR2 YDSYNSKV, per germline. Losses at the gene ends were 4 bases for V and 10 bases for J; bases not matched to a gene: 7. The CDR3 here is CATWETGKKLF. The CDR3 DNA reads TGTGCCACCTGGGAGACCGGAAAGAAACTCTTT.

The rearrangement uses TRGV5 and TRGJ1 or TRGJ2. The germline CDR1 and CDR2 sequences are VINAFY and YDVSNSKD. The CDR3 totals 13 residues. The ends lost 0 bases at V and 5 bases at J; junction bases unmatched: 4. The CDR3 DNA reads TGTGCCACCTGGGACAGGCCAAATTATAAGAAACTCTTT. Residues: CATWDRPNYKKLF.

This clone was found a few times. The chain couples TRGV2 to TRGJP1. This CDR3 region has 14 residues. Germline V gives CDR1 EGSNGY, CDR2 YDSYNSKV. V gave up 5 bases and J gave up 0 bases; unmatched junction bases: 3. The CDR3 sequence: CATWGDTTGWFKIF. The CDR3 DNA sequence: TGTGCCACCTGGGGTGATACCACTGGTTGGTTCAAGATATTT.

This chain uses TRGV9 with TRGJ1 or TRGJ2. The CDR3 contains 16 residues. V dropped 0 bases and J dropped 0; count of bases not matched to a gene: 8. In germline, CDR1 is GITISATS, CDR2 ISYDGTV (reference sequence). CDR3 nucleotides: TGTGCCTTGTGGGAGGTGCACCGCTCGAATTATTATAAGAAACTCTTT. Protein product: CALWEVHRSNYYKKLF.

The V and J genes are TRGV9 and TRGJ1 or TRGJ2. Unmatched junction bases numbered 7, after V lost 11 bases and J lost 3 bases. Germline CDR1 GITISATS, CDR2 ISYDGTV (reference sequence). There are 11 residues in the CDR3. The chain's CDR3 is CASLPYYKKLF. As DNA, the CDR3 is TGTGCCTCCCTCCCTTATTATAAGAAACTCTTT.

As to this clone: This may be a read error, as it is one base from a much larger clone. J is TRGJ1 or TRGJ2 and V is TRGV5. Unmatched junction bases numbered 2, after V lost 4 bases and J lost 2 bases. Germline V gene sequence: CDR1 VINAFY, CDR2 YDVSNSKD. The length of the CDR3 is 12 residues. In DNA form, the CDR3 reads TGTGCCACCTGGGAATATTATTATAAGAAACTCTTT. It codes for CATWEYYYKKLF.

This clone is categorized as medium-sized. V and J are TRGV5 and TRGJ1 or TRGJ2. Unmatched junction bases numbered 4, after V lost 0 bases and J lost 11 bases. The germline V gene has CDR1 VINAFY and CDR2 YDVSNSKD. CDR3 length: 11 amino acids. This chain's CDR3 is CATWDRLEKLF. The CDR3 DNA sequence: TGTGCCACCTGGGACAGGCTGGAGAAACTCTTT.